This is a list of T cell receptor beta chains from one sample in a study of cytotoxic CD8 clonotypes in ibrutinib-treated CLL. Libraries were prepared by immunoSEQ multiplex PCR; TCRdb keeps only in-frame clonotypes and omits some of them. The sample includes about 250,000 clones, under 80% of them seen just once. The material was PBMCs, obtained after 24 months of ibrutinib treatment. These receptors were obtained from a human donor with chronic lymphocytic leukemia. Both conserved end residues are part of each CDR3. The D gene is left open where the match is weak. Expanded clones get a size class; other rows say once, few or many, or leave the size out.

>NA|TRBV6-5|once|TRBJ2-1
CASSYSTGPYNEQFF
TGTGCCAGCAGTTACTCGACTGGGCCCTACAATGAGCAGTTCTTC
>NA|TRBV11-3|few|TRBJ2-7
CASGYSGSYEQYF
TGTGCCAGCGGCTATTCCGGTTCCTACGAGCAGTACTTC
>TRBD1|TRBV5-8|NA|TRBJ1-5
CASSSDRDSNQPQHF
TGTGCCAGCAGCTCTGACAGGGATAGCAATCAGCCCCAGCATTTT
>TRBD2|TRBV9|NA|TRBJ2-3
CASSGEGEGTDTQYF
TGTGCCAGCAGCGGGGAGGGAGAGGGCACAGATACGCAGTATTTT
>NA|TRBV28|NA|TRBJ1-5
CASSLLPQPQHF
TGTGCCAGCAGTTTATTACCTCAGCCCCAGCATTTT
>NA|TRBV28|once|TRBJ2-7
CASQGTYEQYF
TGTGCCTCACAGGGTACCTACGAGCAGTACTTC
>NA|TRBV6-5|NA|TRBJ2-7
CASSYGDGTYEQYF
TGTGCCAGCAGTTACGGAGACGGCACCTACGAGCAGTACTTC
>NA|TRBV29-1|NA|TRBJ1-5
CSVSEASSNQPQHF
TGCAGCGTTTCAGAGGCCTCTAGCAATCAGCCCCAGCATTTT
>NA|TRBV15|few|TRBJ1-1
CATSRDREYTEAFF
TGTGCCACCAGCAGAGATCGGGAATACACTGAAGCTTTCTTT
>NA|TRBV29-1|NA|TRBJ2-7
CSAAPGTYEQYF
TGCAGCGCCGCACCGGGTACCTACGAGCAGTACTTC
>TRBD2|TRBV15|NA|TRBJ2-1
CATSRNTGTSGFNNEQFF
TGTGCCACCAGCAGAAACACCGGGACTAGCGGCTTCAACAATGAGCAGTTCTTC
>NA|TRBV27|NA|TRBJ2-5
CASKENEGRGETQYF
TGTGCCAGCAAGGAAAATGAGGGGCGAGGAGAGACCCAGTACTTC
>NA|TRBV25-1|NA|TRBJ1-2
CASSDTGGGSYGYTF
TGTGCCAGCAGTGATACAGGTGGGGGGTCCTATGGCTACACCTTC
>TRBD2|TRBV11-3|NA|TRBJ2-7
CASSLGLAGSDEQYF
TGTGCCAGCAGCTTGGGACTAGCGGGAAGTGACGAGCAGTACTTC
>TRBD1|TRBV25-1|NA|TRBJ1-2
CASSETGGGSGYTF
TGTGCCAGCAGTGAAACAGGGGGCGGGAGTGGCTACACCTTC
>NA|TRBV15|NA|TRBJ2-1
CATSRVDGMSMYNEQFF
TGTGCCACCAGCAGAGTAGATGGGATGAGCATGTACAATGAGCAGTTCTTC
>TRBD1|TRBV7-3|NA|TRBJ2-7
CASSSGTGLYEQYF
TGTGCCAGCAGCTCCGGGACAGGCCTCTACGAGCAGTACTTC
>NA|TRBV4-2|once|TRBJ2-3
CASSQVPAAQDTQYF
TGTGCCAGCAGCCAAGTACCTGCGGCTCAAGATACGCAGTATTTT
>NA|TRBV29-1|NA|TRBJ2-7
CSVTFVYEQYF
TGCAGCGTTACCTTTGTATACGAGCAGTACTTC
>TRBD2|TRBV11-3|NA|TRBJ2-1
CASSQTSSYNEQFF
TGTGCCAGCAGCCAGACTAGCAGCTACAATGAGCAGTTCTTC